This T cell receptor (beta chain) derives from a study of cytomegalovirus exposure and HLA in healthy donors. Study conclusions and caveats: In the roughly 120 validation repertoires, about 95% of cluster scores exceeded 0, per a later analysis. Reportedly, diagnosis of cytomegalovirus status by the classifier showed high specificity and sensitivity. Altogether, 150 to 200 TCR beta chains were recorded as cytomegalovirus-associated.

To note about this clone: Its target is unknown.

The method was immunoSEQ multiplex PCR; TCRdb's version includes in-frame clones alone and lacks a portion of them. This repertoire shows about 140,000 clones, 86% found once; its top ten account for 2.5% to 3.5%. The clonotype originates from a man between 18 and 29 years old in good health and CMV-seronegative. Sequencing was done on a sample of PBMCs.

This CDR3 reads CASSGTREGGEQFF. In DNA form, the CDR3 reads TGTGCCAGCAGTGGGACCCGGGAGGGTGGTGAGCAGTTCTTC. The chain uses TRBV6-5 and TRBJ2-1; 8 bases are a match to TRBD2. Trimming removed 5 bases from V and 9 bases from J; junction bases left unmatched: 9. CDR3 length: 14 amino acids. Germline V gives CDR1 MNHEY, CDR2 SVGAGI.